A selection of T cell receptor beta chains follows, all from one sample in a study of Ad26.COV2.S vaccination and SARS-CoV-2 variants. Some clones are missing from TCRdb's copy, which holds only in-frame ones; the method was immunoSEQ multiplex PCR. The profile shows roughly 300,000 clones, 70% to 90% of them singletons. The material sequenced was peripheral blood, taken in a trial of Ad26.COV2.S vaccine versus placebo. These receptors were taken from a person between 18 and 65 years old who received the Ad26.COV2.S COVID-19 vaccine or a placebo. Both conserved end residues are part of each CDR3. Each record gives: V gene, CDR3 length, J gene, D gene, clone size, CDR3 DNA, CDR3 protein. The D gene is left open where the match is weak. Rows may omit the clone size; those that give it use once, few, many or a size class.

TRBV6-2/TRBV6-3	13	TRBJ2-7	-	-	TGTGCCAGCAGTGACTACCGCCCCTACGAGCAGTACTTC	CASSDYRPYEQYF
TRBV14	14	TRBJ2-2	-	-	TGTGCCAGCAGGTCGACATCGGACACCGGGGAGCTGTTTTTT	CASRSTSDTGELFF
TRBV5-1	14	TRBJ2-7	TRBD1	-	TGCGCCAGCAGCGGGGACAGTGGAAACGACGAGCAGTACTTC	CASSGDSGNDEQYF
TRBV7-8	18	TRBJ1-1	-	-	TGTGCCAGCAGCTACCCCGGGACCGTGGGAAATAAGAACACTGAAGCTTTCTTT	CASSYPGTVGNKNTEAFF
TRBV6-4	15	TRBJ1-4	-	once	TGTGCCAGCAGTGACTCGAACAGTGGGATTGAAAAACTGTTTTTT	CASSDSNSGIEKLFF
TRBV3-1/TRBV3-2	12	TRBJ1-3	-	-	TGTGCCAGCAGCCGGGGGTTCAACACCATATATTTT	CASSRGFNTIYF
TRBV19	12	TRBJ1-1	TRBD1	-	TGTGCCAGCGACGACAGGGGAACTGAAGCTTTCTTT	CASDDRGTEAFF
TRBV28	17	TRBJ1-6	TRBD1	-	TGTGCCAGCAGTACTATGGGTGGGACAGGGAGGATTTCACCCCTCCACTTT	CASSTMGGTGRISPLHF
TRBV28	14	TRBJ2-4	-	-	TGTGCCAGCAGTTTGGTTCTAGCCAAAAACATTCAGTACTTC	CASSLVLAKNIQYF
TRBV12-3/TRBV12-4	13	TRBJ2-7	TRBD1	-	TGTGCCAGCACCTCGTTCCAGGGGGACGAGCAGTACTTC	CASTSFQGDEQYF
TRBV4-1	14	TRBJ2-7	TRBD1	once	TGCGCCAGCAGCCGGGGACAGGGAACCTACGAGCAGTACTTC	CASSRGQGTYEQYF
TRBV9	15	TRBJ2-2	-	-	TGTGCCAGCAGCCCCAGGGGGGCTAACACCGGGGAGCTGTTTTTT	CASSPRGANTGELFF
TRBV6-2/TRBV6-3	16	TRBJ2-7	TRBD1	-	TGTGCCAGCAGCCCTGATACAGGGGGGATTTCCTACGAGCAGTACTTC	CASSPDTGGISYEQYF
TRBV11-2	15	TRBJ2-7	-	-	TGTGCCAGCAGCCATTTATCGTCCGGGGCCTACGAGCAGTACTTC	CASSHLSSGAYEQYF
TRBV5-4	15	TRBJ2-2	-	-	TGTGCCAGCAGCTTATTGACGGGTTCACCCGGGGAGCTGTTTTTT	CASSLLTGSPGELFF
TRBV12-3/TRBV12-4	13	TRBJ2-1	-	-	TGTGCCAGCAGCTTTGACAGCTACAATGAGCAGTTCTTC	CASSFDSYNEQFF
TRBV13	13	TRBJ2-5	-	-	TGTGCCAGCAGCTTGTGGAAGGGAGAGACCCAGTACTTC	CASSLWKGETQYF
TRBV27	14	TRBJ2-1	-	few	TGTGCCAGCAGGACCGGGACATTATCCTATGAGCAGTTCTTC	CASRTGTLSYEQFF
TRBV7-2	16	TRBJ2-3	-	-	TGTGCCAGCAGCTTAGCCTTAGGGGCCTCCTCAGATACGCAGTATTTT	CASSLALGASSDTQYF
TRBV28	14	TRBJ2-7	TRBD2	-	TGTGCCAGCAGTGTAGCGGGTTCCCACTACGAGCAGTACTTC	CASSVAGSHYEQYF
TRBV7-7	13	TRBJ1-1	-	-	TGTGCCAGCAGCTTAGGAGAGAACACTGAAGCTTTCTTT	CASSLGENTEAFF
TRBV6-2/TRBV6-3	17	TRBJ1-2	-	-	TGTGCCAGCAGCCCCAAACTCCGGGACACAATTAACTATGGCTACACCTTC	CASSPKLRDTINYGYTF
TRBV29-1	13	TRBJ2-2	TRBD1	-	TGCAGCGGGAGACAGGGGGCCACCGGGGAGCTGTTTTTT	CSGRQGATGELFF
TRBV24-1	16	TRBJ2-2	TRBD2	once	TGTGCCACCAGTGAGAGCGGCGGGAGCGTATCCGGGGAGCTGTTTTTT	CATSESGGSVSGELFF
TRBV27	10	TRBJ2-2	-	-	TGTGCCAGGCCCACCGGGGAGCTGTTTTTT	CARPTGELFF
TRBV5-1	16	TRBJ1-4	TRBD1	once	TGCGCCAGCAGCCACTCTTGGGACAGAGATAATGAAAAACTGTTTTTT	CASSHSWDRDNEKLFF
TRBV6-1	15	TRBJ1-4	-	-	TGTGCCAGCAGTGAAGGGTCGGGGGTGAGGGAAAAACTGTTTTTT	CASSEGSGVREKLFF
TRBV28	15	TRBJ2-3	TRBD2	-	TGTGCCAGCAGTCTACAGCGGGGGGGGTTGGATACGCAGTATTTT	CASSLQRGGLDTQYF
TRBV5-1	16	TRBJ2-2	TRBD1	-	TGCGCCAGCAGGCATACCGGGACAGGGGGCACCGGGGAGCTGTTTTTT	CASRHTGTGGTGELFF
TRBV14	19	TRBJ2-3	TRBD2	-	TGTGCCAGCAGCCATCGCGACTCCGGGACTAGCGGGGGGGCAGATACGCAGTATTTT	CASSHRDSGTSGGADTQYF
TRBV7-9	15	TRBJ2-5	TRBD2	-	TGTGCCAGCAGCTTAGAGGGCGGGAGTGGGAAGACCCAGTACTTC	CASSLEGGSGKTQYF
TRBV10-2	15	TRBJ1-1	-	-	TGCGCCAGCAGACGAAGCTCGGACGTCAACACTGAAGCTTTCTTT	CASRRSSDVNTEAFF
TRBV13	13	TRBJ1-1	TRBD1	-	TGTGCCAGCAGCACTCGACTCCAGACAGGGGACCTCTTT	CASSTRLQTGDLF
TRBV5-5	13	TRBJ1-1	-	-	TGTGCCAGCAGCTTGGCCGGGCCTGAGGGGGCTTTCTTT	CASSLAGPEGAFF
TRBV7-9	13	TRBJ1-1	-	-	TGTGCCAGCAGCCCCGTTATGGAGACTGAAGCTTTCTTT	CASSPVMETEAFF
TRBV24-1	16	TRBJ2-3	-	-	TGTGCCACCAGTGGGAAAAGGGTTTCTAGCACAGATACGCAGTATTTT	CATSGKRVSSTDTQYF
TRBV5-1	11	TRBJ1-1	-	-	TGCGCCAGCAGCTTGGAAGGGGAAGCTTTCTTT	CASSLEGEAFF
TRBV25-1	14	TRBJ2-3	TRBD2	-	TGTGCCAGCAGCTCTAGCGGGAGAGGAGATACGCAGTATTTT	CASSSSGRGDTQYF
TRBV7-2	13	TRBJ1-5	-	-	TGTGCCAGCAGCTTAGAGCAATTTCAGCCCCAGCATTTT	CASSLEQFQPQHF
TRBV4-3	16	TRBJ1-4	TRBD1	-	TGCGCCAGCAGCCAAGCAGTTGACAGGGGGAATGAAAAACTGTTTTTT	CASSQAVDRGNEKLFF
TRBV6-6	12	TRBJ1-1	-	once	TGTGCCAGCAGGTGGACCGCCACTGAAGCTTTCTTT	CASRWTATEAFF
TRBV29-1	15	TRBJ1-2	-	-	TGCAGCGTTGAGGGGGGGACCGCTTCTAACTATGGCTACACCTTC	CSVEGGTASNYGYTF
TRBV6-2/TRBV6-3	14	TRBJ1-6	-	few	TGTGCCAGCAGTTACGGACAACTTAATTCACCCCTCCACTTT	CASSYGQLNSPLHF
TRBV7-2	17	TRBJ2-2	TRBD2	-	TGTGCCAGCAGCTTAGTTAAGCTAGCGGGATTGACCGGGGAGCTGTTTTTT	CASSLVKLAGLTGELFF
TRBV7-3	16	TRBJ2-4	-	-	TGTGCCAACCTAAGGGGCAGGGATGGTTCAGGAAACATTCAGTACTTC	CANLRGRDGSGNIQYF
TRBV9	11	TRBJ2-5	-	-	TGTGCCAGCAGCGTAGATGGGACCCAGTACTTC	CASSVDGTQYF
TRBV28	15	TRBJ1-6	TRBD1	-	TGTGCCAGCAGTTCCGACAGGGTCTATAATTCACCCCTCCACTTT	CASSSDRVYNSPLHF
TRBV7-8	17	TRBJ1-6	TRBD1	few	TGTGCCAGCAGCTTCTCCTCGACAGGGTATCAGAATTCACCCCTCCACTTT	CASSFSSTGYQNSPLHF
TRBV6-1	16	TRBJ1-3	-	-	TGTGCCAGCAGTGAAGCGCTTGTGGGGTTTGGAAACACCATATATTTT	CASSEALVGFGNTIYF
TRBV28	15	TRBJ1-2	TRBD1	-	TGTGCCAGCAGTGCAAAACAGGGGGCGCGAAATGGCTACACCTTC	CASSAKQGARNGYTF
TRBV6-5	14	TRBJ2-1	TRBD1	-	TGTGCCAGCAAAGGGACAGGGGGCTACAATGAGCAGTTCTTC	CASKGTGGYNEQFF
TRBV6-5	14	TRBJ1-1	-	-	TGTGCCAGCAGTTTGACACAGGGAAACACTGAAGCTTTCTTT	CASSLTQGNTEAFF
TRBV28	13	TRBJ1-5	-	-	TGTGCCAGCAGAGGGCAGGGGAATCAGCCCCAGCATTTT	CASRGQGNQPQHF
TRBV2	15	TRBJ1-5	-	-	TGTGCCAGCAGTGGCGGATCTGATAGCAATCAGCCCCAGCATTTT	CASSGGSDSNQPQHF
TRBV4-1	14	TRBJ2-1	-	-	TGCGCCAGCAGCCAAGGGGGCTCCTACAATGAGCAGTTCTTC	CASSQGGSYNEQFF
TRBV7-3	16	TRBJ2-5	TRBD2	-	TGTGCCAGCAGCCAGGGACTAGCGGGTGGACAAGAGACCCAGTACTTC	CASSQGLAGGQETQYF
TRBV5-1	13	TRBJ1-1	-	-	TGCGCCAGCAGCTTAAAGCGTAGCACTGAAGCTTTCTTT	CASSLKRSTEAFF
TRBV27	15	TRBJ2-5	TRBD2	-	TGTGCCAGCAGTTCCAGGACTAGCGGGAGAAAGACCCAGTACTTC	CASSSRTSGRKTQYF
TRBV11-2	13	TRBJ2-7	TRBD1	-	TGTGCCAGCAGCATTGACAGGGACCACGAGCAGTACTTC	CASSIDRDHEQYF
TRBV5-4	15	TRBJ2-7	TRBD1	-	TGTGCCAGCAGCTTCATGGGACAGGACGTCTTCAAGCAGTACTTC	CASSFMGQDVFKQYF